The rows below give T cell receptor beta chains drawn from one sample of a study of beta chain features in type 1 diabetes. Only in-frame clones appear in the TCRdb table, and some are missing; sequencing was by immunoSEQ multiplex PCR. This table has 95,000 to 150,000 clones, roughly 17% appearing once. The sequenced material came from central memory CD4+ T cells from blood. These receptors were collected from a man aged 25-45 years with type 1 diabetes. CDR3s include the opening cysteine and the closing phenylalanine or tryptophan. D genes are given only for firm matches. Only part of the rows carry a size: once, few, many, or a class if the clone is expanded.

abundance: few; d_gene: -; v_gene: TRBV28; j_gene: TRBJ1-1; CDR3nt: TGTGCCAGCATGGTAGGGACTGAAGCTTTCTTT; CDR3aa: CASMVGTEAFF
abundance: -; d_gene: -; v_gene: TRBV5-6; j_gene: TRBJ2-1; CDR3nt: TGTGCCAGCAGCGGGGGCAGTCGGCCTTACAATGAGCAGTTCTTC; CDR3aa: CASSGGSRPYNEQFF
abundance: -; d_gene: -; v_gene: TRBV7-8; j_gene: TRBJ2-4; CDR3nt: TGTGCCAGCAGCCAATCCAGGTTGATGGATAAGAGCATTCAGTACTTC; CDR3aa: CASSQSRLMDKSIQYF
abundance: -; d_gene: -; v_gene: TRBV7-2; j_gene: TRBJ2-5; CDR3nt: TGTGCCAGCAGCCCTGCGGTTTACCAGCTTCAAGAGACCCAGTACTTC; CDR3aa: CASSPAVYQLQETQYF
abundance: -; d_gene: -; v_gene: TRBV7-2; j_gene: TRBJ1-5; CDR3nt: TGTGCCAGCAGCCCCGGCGGCGCCTCCTATCAGCCCCAGCATTTT; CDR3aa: CASSPGGASYQPQHF
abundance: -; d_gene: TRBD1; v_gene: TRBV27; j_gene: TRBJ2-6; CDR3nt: TGTGCCAGCAGCCGCGGACAGGGAAGCTCTGGGGCCAACGTCCTGACTTTC; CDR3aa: CASSRGQGSSGANVLTF
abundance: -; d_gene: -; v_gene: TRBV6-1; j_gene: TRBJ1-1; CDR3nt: TGTGCCAGCAGACGAGACACTGAAGCTTTCTTT; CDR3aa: CASRRDTEAFF
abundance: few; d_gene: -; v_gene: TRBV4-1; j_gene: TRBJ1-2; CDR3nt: TGCGCCAGCAGCCTCCCTGCCCAGGGACCCTATGGCTACACCTTC; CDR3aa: CASSLPAQGPYGYTF
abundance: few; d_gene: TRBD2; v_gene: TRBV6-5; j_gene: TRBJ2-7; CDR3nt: TGTGCCAGCAGTTACCGTGCGGGGGGAGACGAGCAGTACTTC; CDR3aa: CASSYRAGGDEQYF
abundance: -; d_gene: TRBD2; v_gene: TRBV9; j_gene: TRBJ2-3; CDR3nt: TGTGCCAGCAGCGTAGATCTAGCGGGGGGGCTCGGCACAGATACGCAGTATTTT; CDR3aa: CASSVDLAGGLGTDTQYF
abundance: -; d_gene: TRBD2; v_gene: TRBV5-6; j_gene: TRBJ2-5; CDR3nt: TGTGCCAGCAGGTTCGGGACTAGCGAAGAGACCCAGTACTTC; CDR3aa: CASRFGTSEETQYF
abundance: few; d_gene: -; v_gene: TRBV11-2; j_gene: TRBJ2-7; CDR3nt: TGTGCCAGCAGTTTGGGGACACACTCCTACGAGCAGTACTTC; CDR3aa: CASSLGTHSYEQYF
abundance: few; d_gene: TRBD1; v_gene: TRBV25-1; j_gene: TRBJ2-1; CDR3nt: TGTGCCAGCAGTTCCCGGGACAGGGGGTTCAATGAGCAGTTCTTC; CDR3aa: CASSSRDRGFNEQFF
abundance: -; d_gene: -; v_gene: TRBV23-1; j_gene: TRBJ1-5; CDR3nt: TGCGCCAGCAGTCAATCCCCCAATCAGCCCCAGCATTTT; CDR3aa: CASSQSPNQPQHF
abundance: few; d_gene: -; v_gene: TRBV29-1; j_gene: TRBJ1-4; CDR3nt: TGCAGCGTTGGGGCCCTAGGCTCTAATGAAAAACTGTTTTTT; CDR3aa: CSVGALGSNEKLFF
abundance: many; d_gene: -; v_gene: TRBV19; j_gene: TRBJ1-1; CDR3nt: TGTGCCAGTAGTATATACGGGACCGCTTCACCTTTCTTT; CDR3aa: CASSIYGTASPFF
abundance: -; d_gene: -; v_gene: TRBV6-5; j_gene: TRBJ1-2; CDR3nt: TGTGCCAGCAGTTACTCGGGTAACTGGGACAACTTTGGCTACACCTTC; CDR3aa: CASSYSGNWDNFGYTF
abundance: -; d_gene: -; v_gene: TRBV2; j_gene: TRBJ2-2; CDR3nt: TGTGCCAGCAGTGAAGTCAGGGATGCCGGGGAGCTGTTTTTT; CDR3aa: CASSEVRDAGELFF
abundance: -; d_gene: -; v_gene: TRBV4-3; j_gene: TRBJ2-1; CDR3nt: TGCGCCAGCAGCCAAGATCTAGGATACAATGAGCAGTTCTTC; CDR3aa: CASSQDLGYNEQFF
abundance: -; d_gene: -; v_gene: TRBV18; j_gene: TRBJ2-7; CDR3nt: TGTGCCAGCTCGCCCGGGACGAAAGACTACGAGCAGTACTTC; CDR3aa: CASSPGTKDYEQYF
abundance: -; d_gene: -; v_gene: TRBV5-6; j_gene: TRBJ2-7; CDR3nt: TGTGCCAGCAGCTTTTCGGCCGAGCAGTACTTC; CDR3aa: CASSFSAEQYF
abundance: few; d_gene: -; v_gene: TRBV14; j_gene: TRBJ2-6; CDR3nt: TGTGCCAGCAGCCAAGGACAGCTCTCTGGGGCCAACGTCCTGACTTTC; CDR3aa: CASSQGQLSGANVLTF
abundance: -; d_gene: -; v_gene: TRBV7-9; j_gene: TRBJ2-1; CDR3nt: TGTGCCAGCAGCTTAGGTCAGGGGGGCTACAATGAGCAGTTCTTC; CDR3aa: CASSLGQGGYNEQFF
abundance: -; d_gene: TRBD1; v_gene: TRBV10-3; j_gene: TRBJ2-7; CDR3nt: TGTGCCATCAGTCGACAGGGGGCATTTGACGAGCAGTACTTC; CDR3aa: CAISRQGAFDEQYF
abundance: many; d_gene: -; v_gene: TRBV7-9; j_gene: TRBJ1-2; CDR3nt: TGTGCCAGCAGCTCCATGTATGGCTACACCTTC; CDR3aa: CASSSMYGYTF
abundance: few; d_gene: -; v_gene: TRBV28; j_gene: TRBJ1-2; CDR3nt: TGTGCCAGCAGTCGCGGCGAGGGGTTGTATGGCTACACCTTC; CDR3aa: CASSRGEGLYGYTF
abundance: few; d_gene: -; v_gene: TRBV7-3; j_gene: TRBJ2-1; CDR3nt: TGTGCCAGCAGCTTAGGCGCCGGTCGGCTGTTCTTC; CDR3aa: CASSLGAGRLFF
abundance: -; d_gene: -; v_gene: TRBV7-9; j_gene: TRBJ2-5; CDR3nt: TGTGCCAGCAGCTGGGGTGGCCTAGAGACCCAGTACTTC; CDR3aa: CASSWGGLETQYF
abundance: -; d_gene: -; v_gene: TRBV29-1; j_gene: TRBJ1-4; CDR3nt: TGCAGCGCCAGTCGGCCAGAGACTAATGAAAAACTGTTTTTT; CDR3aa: CSASRPETNEKLFF
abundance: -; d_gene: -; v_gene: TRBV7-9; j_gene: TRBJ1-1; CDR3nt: TGTGCCAGCAGCCGCGACCAGAACACTGAAGCTTTCTTT; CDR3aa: CASSRDQNTEAFF
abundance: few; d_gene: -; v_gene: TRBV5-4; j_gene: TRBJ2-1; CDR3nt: TGTGCCAGCAGTTCGATCCCAAATGAGCAGTTCTTC; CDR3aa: CASSSIPNEQFF
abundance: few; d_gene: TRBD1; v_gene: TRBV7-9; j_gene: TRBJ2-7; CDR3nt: TGTGCCAGCTCAACAGGGGCCCCATCGCGGCAGTACTTC; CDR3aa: CASSTGAPSRQYF
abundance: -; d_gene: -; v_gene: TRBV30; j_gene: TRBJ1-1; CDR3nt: TGTGCCTGTCAGGAAAGTATGGGGGCGTACACTGAAGCTTTCTTT; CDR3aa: CACQESMGAYTEAFF
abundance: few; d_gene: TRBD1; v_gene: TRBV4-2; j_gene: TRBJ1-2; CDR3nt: TGTGCCAGCAGCCAAGTAACAGGGGGTACAAACTATGGCTACACCTTC; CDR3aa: CASSQVTGGTNYGYTF
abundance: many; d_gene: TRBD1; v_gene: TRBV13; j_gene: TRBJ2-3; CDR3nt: TGTGCCAGCAGCCCCCCCGCAGGGGGCCCCACAGATACGCAGTATTTT; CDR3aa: CASSPPAGGPTDTQYF
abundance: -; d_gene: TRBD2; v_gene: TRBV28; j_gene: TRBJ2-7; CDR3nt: TGTGCCAGCAGTGGGGGTCCCCTAGGACTAGCGGGGGGCCTTACCTACGAGCAGTACTTC; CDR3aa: CASSGGPLGLAGGLTYEQYF
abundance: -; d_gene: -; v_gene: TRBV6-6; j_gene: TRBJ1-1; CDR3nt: TGTGCCAGCAGTTACTCCTTACAGATGAACACTGAAGCTTTCTTT; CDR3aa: CASSYSLQMNTEAFF
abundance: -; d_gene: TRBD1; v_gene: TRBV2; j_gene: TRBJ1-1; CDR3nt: TGTGCCAGCAGCCAAGGACAGGGAGTAAGCACTGAAGCTTTCTTT; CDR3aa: CASSQGQGVSTEAFF
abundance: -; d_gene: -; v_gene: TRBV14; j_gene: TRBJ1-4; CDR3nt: TGTGCCAGCAGCCGCCCAAATGAAAAACTGTTTTTT; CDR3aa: CASSRPNEKLFF
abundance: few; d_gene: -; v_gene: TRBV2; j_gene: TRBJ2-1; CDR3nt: TGTGCCAGCATCCGGGACTCTTACAATGAGCAGTTCTTC; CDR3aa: CASIRDSYNEQFF